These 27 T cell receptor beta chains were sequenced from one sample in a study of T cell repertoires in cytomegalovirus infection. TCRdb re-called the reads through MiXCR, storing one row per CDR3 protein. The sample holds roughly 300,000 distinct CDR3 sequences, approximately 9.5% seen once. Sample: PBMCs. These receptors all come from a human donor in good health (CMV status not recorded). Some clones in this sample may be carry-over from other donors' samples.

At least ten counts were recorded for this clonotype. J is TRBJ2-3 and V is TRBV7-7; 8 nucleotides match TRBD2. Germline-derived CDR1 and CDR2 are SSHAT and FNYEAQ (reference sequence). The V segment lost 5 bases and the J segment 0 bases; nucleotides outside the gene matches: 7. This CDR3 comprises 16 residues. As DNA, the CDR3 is TGTGCCAGCAGCGCCGGACTAGCAATTAGCACAGATACGCAGTATTTT. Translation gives CASSAGLAISTDTQYF.

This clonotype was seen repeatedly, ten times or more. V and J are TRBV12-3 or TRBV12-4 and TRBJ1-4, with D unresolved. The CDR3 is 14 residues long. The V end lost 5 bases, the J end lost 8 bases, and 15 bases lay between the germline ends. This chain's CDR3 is CASSPVYGGEKLFF. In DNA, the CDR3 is TGTGCCAGCAGTCCGGTTTATGGAGGGGAAAAACTGTTTTTT.

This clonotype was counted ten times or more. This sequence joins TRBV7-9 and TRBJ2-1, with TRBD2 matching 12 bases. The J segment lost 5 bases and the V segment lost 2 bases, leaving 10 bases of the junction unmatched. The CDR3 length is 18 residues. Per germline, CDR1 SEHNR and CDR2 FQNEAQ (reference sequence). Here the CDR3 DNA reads TGTGCCAGCAGCTTACCGCCAAGACTAGCGGGAGCCCACAATGAGCAGTTCTTC. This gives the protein CASSLPPRLAGAHNEQFF.

The CDR3 DNA is TGTGCCAGCAGCGTAGCTGCGGCAGGAAACTATGGCTACACCTTC. Its protein is CASSVAAAGNYGYTF. The V call is TRBV9, the J call TRBJ1-2; no clear D. Trimming shortened V by 0 bases and J by 2 bases, and 11 bases separated the two germline ends. The CDR3 runs 15 residues. The germline CDR1 and CDR2 sequences are SGDLS and YYNGEE.

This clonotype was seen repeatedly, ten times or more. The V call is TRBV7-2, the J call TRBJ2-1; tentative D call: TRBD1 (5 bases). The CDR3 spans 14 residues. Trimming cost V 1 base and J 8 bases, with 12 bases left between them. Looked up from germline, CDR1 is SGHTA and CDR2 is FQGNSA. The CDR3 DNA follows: TGTGCCAGCAGCTTAGGGGCTCAGGGCGATGAGCAGTTCTTC. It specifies CASSLGAQGDEQFF.

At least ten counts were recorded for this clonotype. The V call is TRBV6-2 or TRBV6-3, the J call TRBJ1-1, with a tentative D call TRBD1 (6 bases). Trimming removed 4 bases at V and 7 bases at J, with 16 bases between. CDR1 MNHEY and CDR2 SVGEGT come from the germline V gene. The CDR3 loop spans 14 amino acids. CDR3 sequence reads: CASSSADRTLEAFF. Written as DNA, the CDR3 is TGTGCCAGCAGTTCGGCCGACAGGACCCTTGAAGCTTTCTTT.

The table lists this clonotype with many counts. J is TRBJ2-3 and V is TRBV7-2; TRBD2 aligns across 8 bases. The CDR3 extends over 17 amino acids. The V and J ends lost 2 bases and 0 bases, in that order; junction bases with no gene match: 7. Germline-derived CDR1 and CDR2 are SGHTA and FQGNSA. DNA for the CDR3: TGTGCCAGCAGCTTATTTCTAGCGGGTCTCAGCACAGATACGCAGTATTTT. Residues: CASSLFLAGLSTDTQYF.

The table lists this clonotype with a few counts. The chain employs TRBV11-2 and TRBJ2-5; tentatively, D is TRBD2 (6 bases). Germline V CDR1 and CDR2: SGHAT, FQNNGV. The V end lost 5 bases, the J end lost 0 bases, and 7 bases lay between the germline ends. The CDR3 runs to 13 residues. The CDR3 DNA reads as TGTGCCAGCAGCGGGGGGAACCAAGAGACCCAGTACTTC. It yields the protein CASSGGNQETQYF.

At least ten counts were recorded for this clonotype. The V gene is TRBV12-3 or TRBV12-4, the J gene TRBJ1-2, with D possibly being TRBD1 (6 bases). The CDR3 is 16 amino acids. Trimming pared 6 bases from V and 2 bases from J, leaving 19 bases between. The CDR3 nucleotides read TGTGCCAGCAGACTCCGTACAGGGAGGTCAAACTATGGCTACACCTTC. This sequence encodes CASRLRTGRSNYGYTF.

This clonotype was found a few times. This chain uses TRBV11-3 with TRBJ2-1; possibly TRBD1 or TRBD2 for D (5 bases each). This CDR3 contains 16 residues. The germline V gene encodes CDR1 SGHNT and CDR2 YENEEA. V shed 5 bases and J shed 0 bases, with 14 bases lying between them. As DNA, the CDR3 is TGTGCCAGCAGCCCAGCTGGGACGACCTCCTACAATGAGCAGTTCTTC. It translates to CASSPAGTTSYNEQFF. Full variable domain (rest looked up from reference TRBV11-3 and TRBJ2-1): EAGVVQSPRYKIIEKKQPVAFWCNPISGHNTLYWYLQNLGQGPELLIRYENEEAVDDSQLPKDRFSAERLKGVDSTLKIQPAELGDSAVYLCASSPAGTTSYNEQFFGPGTRLTVL.

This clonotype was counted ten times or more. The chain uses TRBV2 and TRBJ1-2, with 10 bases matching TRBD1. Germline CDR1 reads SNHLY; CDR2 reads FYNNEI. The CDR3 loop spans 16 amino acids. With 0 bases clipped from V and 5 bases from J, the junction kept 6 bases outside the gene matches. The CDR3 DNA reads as TGTGCCAGCAGTGAAGCGAGAGGACAGGGGGTGTATGGCTACACCTTC. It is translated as CASSEARGQGVYGYTF.

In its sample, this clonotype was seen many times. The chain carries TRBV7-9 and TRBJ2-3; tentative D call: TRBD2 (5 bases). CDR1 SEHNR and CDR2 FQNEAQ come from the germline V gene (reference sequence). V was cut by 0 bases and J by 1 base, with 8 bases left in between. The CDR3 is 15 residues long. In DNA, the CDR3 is TGTGCCAGCAGCTTAGCGGGAGCCGGCACAGATACGCAGTATTTT. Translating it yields CASSLAGAGTDTQYF.

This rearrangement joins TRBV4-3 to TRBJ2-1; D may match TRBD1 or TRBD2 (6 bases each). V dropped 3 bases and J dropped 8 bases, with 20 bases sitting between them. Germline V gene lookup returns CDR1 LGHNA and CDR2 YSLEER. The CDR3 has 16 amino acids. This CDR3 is CASSHYFGGQEDEQFF. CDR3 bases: TGCGCCAGCAGCCATTATTTCGGGGGCCAGGAGGATGAGCAGTTCTTC.

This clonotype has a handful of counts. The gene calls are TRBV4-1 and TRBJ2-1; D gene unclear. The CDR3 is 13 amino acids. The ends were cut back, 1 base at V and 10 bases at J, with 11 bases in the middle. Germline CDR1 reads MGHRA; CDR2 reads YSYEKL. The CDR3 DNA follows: TGCGCCAGCAGCCAAGTCGCGACGAAAGAGCAGTTCTTC. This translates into CASSQVATKEQFF.

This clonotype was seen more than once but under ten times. The CDR3 here is CATTRDQTPQETQYF. DNA of the CDR3: TGTGCCACCACCCGGGACCAGACACCCCAAGAGACCCAGTACTTC. The chain combines TRBV28 with TRBJ2-5; D possibly uses TRBD1 or TRBD2 (5 bases each). This CDR3 has 15 amino acids. Per the germline V gene, CDR1 is MDHEN and CDR2 is SYDVKM. The V end was cut by 10 bases, the J end by 1 base, with 19 bases between.

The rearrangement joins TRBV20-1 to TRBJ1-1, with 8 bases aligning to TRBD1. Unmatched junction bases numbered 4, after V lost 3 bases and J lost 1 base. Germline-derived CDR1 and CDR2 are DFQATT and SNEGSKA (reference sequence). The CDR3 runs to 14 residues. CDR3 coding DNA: TGCAGTGCTAGTTTCGGACAGGGGAACACTGAAGCTTTCTTT. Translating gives CSASFGQGNTEAFF.

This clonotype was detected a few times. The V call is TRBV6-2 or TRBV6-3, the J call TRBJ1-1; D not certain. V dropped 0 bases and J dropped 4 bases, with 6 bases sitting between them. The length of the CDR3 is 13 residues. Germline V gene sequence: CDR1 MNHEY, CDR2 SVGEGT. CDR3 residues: CASSYSVITEAFF. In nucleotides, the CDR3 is TGTGCCAGCAGTTACTCGGTGATCACTGAAGCTTTCTTT.

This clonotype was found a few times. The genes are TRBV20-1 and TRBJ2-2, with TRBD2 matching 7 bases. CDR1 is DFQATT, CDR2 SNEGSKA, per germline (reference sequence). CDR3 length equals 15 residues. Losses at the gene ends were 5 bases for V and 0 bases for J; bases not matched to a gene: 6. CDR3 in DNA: TGCAGTGCTTCCCAGCGGGGTGCGAACACCGGGGAGCTGTTTTTT. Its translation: CSASQRGANTGELFF.

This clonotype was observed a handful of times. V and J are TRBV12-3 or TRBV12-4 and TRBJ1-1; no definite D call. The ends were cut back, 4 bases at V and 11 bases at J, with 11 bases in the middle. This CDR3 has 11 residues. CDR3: CASSSISGAFF. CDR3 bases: TGTGCCAGCAGTTCCATCTCGGGGGCTTTCTTT.

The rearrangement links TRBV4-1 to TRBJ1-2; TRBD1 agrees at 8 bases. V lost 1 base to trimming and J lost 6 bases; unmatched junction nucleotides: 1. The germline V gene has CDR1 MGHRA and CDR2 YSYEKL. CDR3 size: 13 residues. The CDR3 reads CASSQGQGNGYTF. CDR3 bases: TGCGCCAGCAGCCAAGGACAGGGGAATGGCTACACCTTC.

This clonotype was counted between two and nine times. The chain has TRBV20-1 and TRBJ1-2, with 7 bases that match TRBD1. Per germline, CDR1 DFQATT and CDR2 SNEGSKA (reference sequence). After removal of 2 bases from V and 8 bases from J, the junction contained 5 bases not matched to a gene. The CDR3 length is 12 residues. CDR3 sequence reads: CSARRQGEGYTF. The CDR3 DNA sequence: TGCAGTGCTAGAAGGCAGGGGGAAGGCTACACCTTC.

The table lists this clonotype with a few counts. CDR3 amino acids: CSASQPGVQETQYF. The CDR3 DNA reads as TGCAGTGCTAGCCAGCCGGGGGTCCAAGAGACCCAGTACTTC. The rearrangement links TRBV20-1 to TRBJ2-5, with D tentatively TRBD2 (6 bases). The V gene's germline CDR1 is DFQATT and CDR2 SNEGSKA (reference sequence). This CDR3 is built from 14 residues. V lost 3 bases to trimming and J lost 1 base, with 12 bases between them.

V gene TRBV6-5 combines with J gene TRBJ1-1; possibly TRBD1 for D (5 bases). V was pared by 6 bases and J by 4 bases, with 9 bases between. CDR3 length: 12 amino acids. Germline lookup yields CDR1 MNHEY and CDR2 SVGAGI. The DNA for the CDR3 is TGTGCCAGCAGCCACGGGGGCACTGAAGCTTTCTTT. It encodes CASSHGGTEAFF.

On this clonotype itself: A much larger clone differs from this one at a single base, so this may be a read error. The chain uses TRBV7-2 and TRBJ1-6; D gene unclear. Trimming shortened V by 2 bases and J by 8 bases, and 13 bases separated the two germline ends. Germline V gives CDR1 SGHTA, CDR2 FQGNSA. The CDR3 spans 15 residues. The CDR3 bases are TGTGCCAGCAGCTTAAGAGCGGAAGGGTATTCACCCCTCCACTTT. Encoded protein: CASSLRAEGYSPLHF.

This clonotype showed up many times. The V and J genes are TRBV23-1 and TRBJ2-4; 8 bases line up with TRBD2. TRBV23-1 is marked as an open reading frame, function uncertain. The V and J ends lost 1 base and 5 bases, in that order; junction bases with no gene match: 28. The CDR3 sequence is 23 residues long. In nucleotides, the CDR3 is TGCGCCAGCAGTCAATTAGTTGGCACCAGGGCGAGAGGCGAGCGGGAGAGGGAAAACATTCAGTACTTC. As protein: CASSQLVGTRARGERERENIQYF.

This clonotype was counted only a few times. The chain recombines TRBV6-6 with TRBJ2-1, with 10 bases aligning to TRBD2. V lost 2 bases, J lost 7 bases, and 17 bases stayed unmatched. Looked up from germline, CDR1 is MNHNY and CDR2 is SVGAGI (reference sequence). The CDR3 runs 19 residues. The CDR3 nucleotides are TGTGCCAGCAGTTACCGTGGTGCGAAGCGGGGGGGCCCTCGTAATGAGCAGTTCTTC. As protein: CASSYRGAKRGGPRNEQFF.

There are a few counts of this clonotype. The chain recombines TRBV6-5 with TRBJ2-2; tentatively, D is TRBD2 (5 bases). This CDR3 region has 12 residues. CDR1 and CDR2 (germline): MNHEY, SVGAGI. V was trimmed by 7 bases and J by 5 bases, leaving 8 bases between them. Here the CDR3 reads CASTRETGELFF. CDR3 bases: TGTGCCAGCACCCGGGAAACCGGGGAGCTGTTTTTT.